This T cell receptor (beta chain) was sequenced during a study of graft-versus-host responses after intestinal transplantation. As for the study in general: All recipients got anti-thymocyte globulin induction, then tacrolimus and steroids for around three years.

Germline lookup yields CDR1 LNHDA and CDR2 SQIVND (reference sequence). CDR3 length: 14 amino acids. The J segment lost 6 bases and the V segment lost 4 bases, leaving 9 bases of the junction unmatched. Using immunoSEQ multiplex PCR, the repertoire was profiled, and TCRdb retains in-frame clones only, with some absent. Among about 51,000 clones, more than 80% were seen once, and the ten largest hold approximately 0.6%. Study conclusions and caveats: Recipient bone marrow held GvH clones, some seen earlier in ileum or blood.

With respect to this clone: As yet, its antigen is unknown.

This chain uses TRBV19 with TRBJ2-7; TRBD1 matches 7 bases. The sample here was unstimulated CD4+ T cells sorted from spleen or lymph node cells, taken before transplant. This receptor was obtained from a human donor who was the organ donor for an intestinal transplant. DNA for the CDR3: TGTGCCAGTAGTAGGTCGAACTCAGGGGGCGAGCAGTACTTC. Its translation is CASSRSNSGGEQYF.